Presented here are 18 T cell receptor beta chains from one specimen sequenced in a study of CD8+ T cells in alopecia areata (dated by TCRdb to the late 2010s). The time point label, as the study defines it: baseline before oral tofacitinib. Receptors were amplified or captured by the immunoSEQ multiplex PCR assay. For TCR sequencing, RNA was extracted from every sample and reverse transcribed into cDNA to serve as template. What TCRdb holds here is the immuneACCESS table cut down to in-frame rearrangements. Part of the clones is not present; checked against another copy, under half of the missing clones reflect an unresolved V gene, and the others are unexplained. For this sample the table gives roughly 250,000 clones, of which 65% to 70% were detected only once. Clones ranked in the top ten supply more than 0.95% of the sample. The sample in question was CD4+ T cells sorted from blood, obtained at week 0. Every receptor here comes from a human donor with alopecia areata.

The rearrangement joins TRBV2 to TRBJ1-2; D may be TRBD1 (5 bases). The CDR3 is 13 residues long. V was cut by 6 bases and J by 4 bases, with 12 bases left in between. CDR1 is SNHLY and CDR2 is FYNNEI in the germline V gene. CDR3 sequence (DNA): TGTGCCAGCAGGAGTGGGGCTTCCTATGGCTACACCTTC. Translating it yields CASRSGASYGYTF.

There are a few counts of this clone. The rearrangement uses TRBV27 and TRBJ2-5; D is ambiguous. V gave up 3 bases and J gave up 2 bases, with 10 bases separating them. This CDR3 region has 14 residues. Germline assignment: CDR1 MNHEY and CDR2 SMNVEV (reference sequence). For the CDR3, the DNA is TGTGCCAGCAGTTTTGACGTAAATCAAGAGACCCAGTACTTC. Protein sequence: CASSFDVNQETQYF.

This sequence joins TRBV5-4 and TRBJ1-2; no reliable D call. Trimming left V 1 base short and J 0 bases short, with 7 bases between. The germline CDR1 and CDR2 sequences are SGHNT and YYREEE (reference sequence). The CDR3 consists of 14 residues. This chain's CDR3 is CASSLTQANYGYTF. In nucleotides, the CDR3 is TGTGCCAGCAGCTTGACTCAGGCTAACTATGGCTACACCTTC.

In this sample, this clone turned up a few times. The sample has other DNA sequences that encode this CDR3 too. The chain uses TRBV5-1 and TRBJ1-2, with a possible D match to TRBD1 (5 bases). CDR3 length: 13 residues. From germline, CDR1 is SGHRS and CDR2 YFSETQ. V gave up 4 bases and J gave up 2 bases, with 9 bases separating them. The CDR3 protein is CASSLDSNYGYTF. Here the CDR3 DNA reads TGCGCCAGCAGCCTAGACAGCAACTATGGCTACACCTTC.

This CDR3 reads CASSPSGGLETQYF. CDR3 DNA sequence: TGTGCCAGCAGCCCTTCAGGGGGCCTGGAGACCCAGTACTTC. The chain recombines TRBV9 with TRBJ2-5; TRBD1 matches at 8 bases. Germline CDR1 SGDLS, CDR2 YYNGEE. Losses at the gene ends were 4 bases for V and 5 bases for J; bases not matched to a gene: 7. This CDR3 region has 14 residues.

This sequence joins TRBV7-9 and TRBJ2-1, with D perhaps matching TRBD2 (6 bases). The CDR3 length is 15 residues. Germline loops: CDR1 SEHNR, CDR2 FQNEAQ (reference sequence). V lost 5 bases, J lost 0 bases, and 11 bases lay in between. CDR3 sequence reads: CASSRDGSSYNEQFF. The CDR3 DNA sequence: TGTGCCAGCAGCCGGGACGGGAGCTCCTACAATGAGCAGTTCTTC.

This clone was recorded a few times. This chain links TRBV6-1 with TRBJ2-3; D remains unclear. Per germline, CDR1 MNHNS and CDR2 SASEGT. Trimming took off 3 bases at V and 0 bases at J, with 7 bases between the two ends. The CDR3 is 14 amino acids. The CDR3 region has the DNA TGTGCCAGCAGTGAGACACATAGCACAGATACGCAGTATTTT. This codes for CASSETHSTDTQYF.

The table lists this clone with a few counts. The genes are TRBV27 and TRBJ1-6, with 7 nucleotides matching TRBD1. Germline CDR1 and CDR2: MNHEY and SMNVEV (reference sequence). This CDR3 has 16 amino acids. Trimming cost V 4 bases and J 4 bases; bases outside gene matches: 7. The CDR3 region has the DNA TGTGCCAGCAGTTCCGACCCGACAGGGTATAATTCACCCCTCCACTTT. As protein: CASSSDPTGYNSPLHF.

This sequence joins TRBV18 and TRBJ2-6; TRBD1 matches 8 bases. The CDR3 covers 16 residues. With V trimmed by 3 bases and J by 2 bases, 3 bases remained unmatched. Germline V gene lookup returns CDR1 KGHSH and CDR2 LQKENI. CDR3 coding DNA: TGTGCCAGCTCACCGGCAGGGGGCCCTGGGGCCAACGTCCTGACTTTC. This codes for CASSPAGGPGANVLTF. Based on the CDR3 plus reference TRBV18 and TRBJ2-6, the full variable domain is NAGVMQNPRHLVRRRGQEARLRCSPMKGHSHVYWYRQLPEEGLKFMVYLQKENIIDESGMPKERFSAEFPKEGPSILRIQQVVRGDSAAYFCASSPAGGPGANVLTFGAGSRLTVL.

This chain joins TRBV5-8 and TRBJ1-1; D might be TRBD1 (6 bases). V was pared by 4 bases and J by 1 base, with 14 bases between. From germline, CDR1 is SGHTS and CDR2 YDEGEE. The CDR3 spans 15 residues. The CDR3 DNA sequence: TGTGCCAGCAGCCCCAGGGGAGCCCCGAACACTGAAGCTTTCTTT. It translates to CASSPRGAPNTEAFF.

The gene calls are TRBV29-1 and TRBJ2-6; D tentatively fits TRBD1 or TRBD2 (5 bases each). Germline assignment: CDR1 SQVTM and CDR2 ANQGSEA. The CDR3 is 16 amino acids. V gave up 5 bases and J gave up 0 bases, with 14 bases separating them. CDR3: CSVFQLGDSGANVLTF. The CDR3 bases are TGCAGCGTTTTCCAATTGGGGGACTCTGGGGCCAACGTCCTGACTTTC.

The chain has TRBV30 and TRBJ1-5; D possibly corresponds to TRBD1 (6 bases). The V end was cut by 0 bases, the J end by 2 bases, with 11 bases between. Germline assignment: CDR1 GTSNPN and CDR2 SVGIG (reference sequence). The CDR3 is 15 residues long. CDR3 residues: CAWSVDRRGNQPQHF. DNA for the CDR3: TGTGCCTGGAGTGTAGACAGGAGAGGCAATCAGCCCCAGCATTTT.

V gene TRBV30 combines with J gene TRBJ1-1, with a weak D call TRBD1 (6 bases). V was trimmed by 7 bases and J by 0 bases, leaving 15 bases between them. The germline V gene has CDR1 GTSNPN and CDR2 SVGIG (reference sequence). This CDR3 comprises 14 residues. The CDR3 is CAFRGGAMNTEAFF. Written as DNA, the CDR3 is TGTGCCTTCAGGGGTGGTGCCATGAACACTGAAGCTTTCTTT.

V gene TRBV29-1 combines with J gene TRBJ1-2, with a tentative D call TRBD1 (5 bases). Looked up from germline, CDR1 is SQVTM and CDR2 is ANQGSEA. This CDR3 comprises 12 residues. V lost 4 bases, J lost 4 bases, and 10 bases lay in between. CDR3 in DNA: TGCAGCGTTGGGGGGGACCTCTATGGCTACACCTTC. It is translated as CSVGGDLYGYTF.

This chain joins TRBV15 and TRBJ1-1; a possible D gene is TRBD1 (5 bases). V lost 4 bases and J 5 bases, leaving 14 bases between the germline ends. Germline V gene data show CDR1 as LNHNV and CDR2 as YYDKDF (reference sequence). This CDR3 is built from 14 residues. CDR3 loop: CATSTGGAWTEAFF. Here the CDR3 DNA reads TGTGCCACCAGCACGGGAGGGGCTTGGACTGAAGCTTTCTTT.

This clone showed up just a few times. The DNA for the CDR3 is TGTGCCAGCAGTGAAGGCAGGAACCTTTATATCAGCTACACCTTC. This encodes CASSEGRNLYISYTF. This sequence joins TRBV2 and TRBJ1-2; D remains ambiguous. Trimming removed 1 base from V and 9 bases from J, with 18 bases in between. This CDR3 comprises 15 residues. The germline V gene has CDR1 SNHLY and CDR2 FYNNEI. Full variable domain (remainder filled in from reference TRBV2 and TRBJ1-2): EPEVTQTPSHQVTQMGQEVILRCVPISNHLYFYWYRQILGQKVEFLVSFYNNEISEKSEIFDDQFSVERPDGSNFTLKIRSTKLEDSAMYFCASSEGRNLYISYTFGSGTRLTVV.

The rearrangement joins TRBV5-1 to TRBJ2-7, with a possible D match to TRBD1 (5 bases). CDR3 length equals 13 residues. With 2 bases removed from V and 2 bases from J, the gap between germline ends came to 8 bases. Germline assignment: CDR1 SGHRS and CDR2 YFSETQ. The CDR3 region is CASSFDSPYEQYF. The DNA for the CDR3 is TGCGCCAGCAGCTTTGACAGCCCCTACGAGCAGTACTTC.

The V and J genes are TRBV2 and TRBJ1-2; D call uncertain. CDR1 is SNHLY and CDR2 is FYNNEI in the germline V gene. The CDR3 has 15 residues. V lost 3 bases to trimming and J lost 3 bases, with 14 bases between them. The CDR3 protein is CASSEVGWKDYGYTF. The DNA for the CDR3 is TGTGCCAGCAGTGAGGTGGGATGGAAGGACTATGGCTACACCTTC.